This is a list of T cell receptor beta chains from one sample in a study of blood T cell repertoires in COVID-19. Generated by immunoSEQ multiplex PCR, the TCRdb table keeps only in-frame clones and is missing some. The sample comprises 250,000 to 300,000 clones, roughly 89% of which are singletons, and roughly 2.9% rests with the top ten. Sequenced sample: PBMCs or T cells enriched from blood (not recorded which). These receptor sequences come from a woman aged 50 to 60 who had been exposed to COVID-19. Both conserved end residues are part of each CDR3. Each record gives: CDR3 length, J gene, V gene, CDR3 protein.

>16|TRBJ1-2|TRBV6-4
CASSKSGGAGNYGYTF
>15|TRBJ1-6|TRBV30
CAWSVGGHPNSPLHF
>16|TRBJ2-7|TRBV7-9
CASSVSGGSPTGEQYF
>15|TRBJ2-2|TRBV5-1
CASSIRDRDTGELFF
>14|TRBJ1-5|TRBV19
CASSTGGSNQPQHF
>15|TRBJ2-1|TRBV2
CASSGTGSTYNEQFF
>13|TRBJ1-6|TRBV19
CASSIDNDSPLHF
>17|TRBJ2-5|TRBV7-6
CASSHPHQRGGGETQYF
>14|TRBJ2-3|TRBV29-1
CSVGDRVSTDTQYF
>12|TRBJ2-7|TRBV2
CASDRPPGQKYF
>15|TRBJ2-7|TRBV19
CASTKVLGTAYEQYF
>17|TRBJ2-2|TRBV5-4
CASSRTSGGRSTGELFF
>15|TRBJ2-3|TRBV6-1
CASSEPGEVTDTQYF
>14|TRBJ2-1|TRBV29-1
CSVEVTGPYDEQFF
>16|TRBJ1-5|TRBV5-1
CASSLGDRGEDQPQHF
>14|TRBJ1-1|TRBV7-2
CASSLEVGVTEAFF
>18|TRBJ1-2|TRBV7-9
CASSFPGTGVNANYGYTF
>16|TRBJ2-5|TRBV2
CASNSEPGQGGETQYF
>14|TRBJ1-1|TRBV6-5
CASSQYNRAPEAFF
>16|TRBJ2-1|TRBV27
CASSLRSGGVYNEQFF
>16|TRBJ1-1|TRBV3-1/TRBV3-2
CASSQVGGGPHTEAFF
>16|TRBJ2-2|TRBV5-1
CASSLVAAGVTGELFF
>15|TRBJ1-2|TRBV21-1
CASSHSTGDENGYTF
>12|TRBJ1-5|TRBV30
CAWSTGDQPQHF
>16|TRBJ2-4|TRBV7-2
CASSHTGLLAKNIQYF
>11|TRBJ2-1|TRBV19
CASSNGGEQFF
>15|TRBJ1-1|TRBV29-1
CSVLEGDRANTEAFF
>16|TRBJ1-4|TRBV4-1
CASSQVWGATNEKLFF
>13|TRBJ1-3|TRBV20-1
CSASPNSGNTIYF
>13|TRBJ1-6|TRBV6-5
CASHRSNNSPLHF
>16|TRBJ1-3|TRBV19
CASSFRGLVAGNTIYF
>16|TRBJ2-3|TRBV5-1
CASSLISGGDTDTQYF
>18|TRBJ2-6|TRBV5-6
CASRGTGTGNSGANVLTF
>15|TRBJ1-3|TRBV2
CASTLDRISGNTIYF
>15|TRBJ2-7|TRBV6-5
CASSSLGGTPYEQYF
>14|TRBJ1-1|TRBV5-1
CASSSDRMNTEAFF
>15|TRBJ1-1|TRBV7-9
CASSLAGTENTEAFF
>15|TRBJ1-2|TRBV11-2
CASSSFSPFSYGYTF
>16|TRBJ1-1|TRBV4-1
CASSQAMEQVNTEAFF
>14|TRBJ2-7|TRBV19
CASRRSGDSYEQYF
>14|TRBJ2-7|TRBV19
CASSGRDRWDEQYF
>16|TRBJ1-6|TRBV5-4
CASSFGGDQGNSPLHF
>13|TRBJ1-2|TRBV7-8
CASSSGYRFGYTF
>12|TRBJ1-5|TRBV12-3/TRBV12-4
CASSSGNQPQHF
>16|TRBJ1-6|TRBV30
CAWRDKGGAGHSPLHF
>13|TRBJ1-4|TRBV30
CAWSVQPSEKLFF
>15|TRBJ2-1|TRBV28
CASSLGDFSRSEQFF
>15|TRBJ2-5|TRBV28
CASSLQGQGQETQYF
>16|TRBJ2-2|TRBV2
CASSVDRQLNTGELFF
>14|TRBJ2-5|TRBV29-1
CSGSVSSWQETQYF
>15|TRBJ2-2|TRBV10-3
CAISEQGPNTGELFF
>16|TRBJ1-1|TRBV5-1
CASSSWDRGRGTEAFF
>16|TRBJ1-4|TRBV5-4
CASSLLPGATNEKLFF
>16|TRBJ1-2|TRBV28
CASSTPRQASNYGYTF
>13|TRBJ2-7|TRBV5-1
CASSLQGFYEQYF
>16|TRBJ2-3|TRBV9
CASSVISGGNTDTQYF
>15|TRBJ1-5|TRBV5-1
CASSRSGQDNQPQHF
>13|TRBJ2-3|TRBV2
CASASGVADTQYF
>14|TRBJ1-2|TRBV10-3
CAITGIGGSYGYTF
>20|TRBJ2-7|TRBV10-2
CASSETRLAGGHSSSYEQYF